This is a list of T cell receptor beta chains from one sample in a study of shared clonotypes between healthy human individuals. Produced via immunoSEQ multiplex PCR; TCRdb's table is partial and in-frame only. The sample lists about 680,000 clones, around 73% occurring once. Specimen: memory CD4+ T cells sorted from blood. These receptors were collected from a woman in her 30s in good health. Both conserved end residues are part of each CDR3. The D gene is left open where the match is weak. The size field is filled for only some rows; it gives once, few, many or a size class.

clone size	V gene	D gene	J gene	CDR3 DNA	CDR3 protein
once	TRBV5-1	TRBD2	TRBJ2-7	TGCGCCAGCAGCTTGGAAGGTTCTAGCGGGAGTACGCACGAGCAGTACTTC	CASSLEGSSGSTHEQYF
once	TRBV28	.	TRBJ2-7	TGTGCCAGCAGTTTAGCCTCCTACGAGCAGTACTTC	CASSLASYEQYF
.	TRBV18	TRBD1	TRBJ2-7	TGTGCCAGCTCCCCCGGTCCGGGACAGGGGGGCTACGAGCAGTACTTC	CASSPGPGQGGYEQYF
many	TRBV29-1	.	TRBJ2-7	TGCAGCGTTGCCAGGGACACCTCCTACGAGCAGTACTTC	CSVARDTSYEQYF
.	TRBV7-9	.	TRBJ1-1	TGTGCCAGCAGCTATGCTGGGGGGGAAGACACTGAAGCTTTCTTT	CASSYAGGEDTEAFF
.	TRBV6-5	.	TRBJ1-4	TGTGCCAGCAGTCTAACTGCAACTAATGAAAAACTGTTTTTT	CASSLTATNEKLFF
.	TRBV19	.	TRBJ1-3	TGTGCCAGTAGTATGGGGCAGGGGAAATCTGGAAACACCATATATTTT	CASSMGQGKSGNTIYF
.	TRBV4-2	.	TRBJ2-2	TGTGCCAGCAGCCAAGAGCGCACCGGGGAGCTGTTTTTT	CASSQERTGELFF
.	TRBV5-1	TRBD2	TRBJ2-1	TGCGCCAGCAGTGGGACTAGCGGGTCAAGCTCCTACAATGAGCAGTTCTTC	CASSGTSGSSSYNEQFF
.	TRBV7-9	.	TRBJ1-1	TGTGCCAGCAGCTTAGTAGCCGGGGTGAACACTGAAGCTTTCTTT	CASSLVAGVNTEAFF
few	TRBV7-8	TRBD1	TRBJ1-5	TGTGCCAGCAGTAGACAGGGGGCGCTTAGCAATCAGCCCCAGCATTTT	CASSRQGALSNQPQHF
.	TRBV27	TRBD2	TRBJ2-3	TGTGCCAGCAGTTTCTTTCTAGCGGGAGAACCCAGCACAGATACGCAGTATTTT	CASSFFLAGEPSTDTQYF
.	TRBV5-4	.	TRBJ2-3	TGTGCCAGCAGCTTTATGGTAGGGCCCGACACAGATACGCAGTATTTT	CASSFMVGPDTDTQYF
.	TRBV2	.	TRBJ1-1	TGTGCCAGCCACGCGGGGCAGGCCATGAACACTGAAGCTTTCTTT	CASHAGQAMNTEAFF
.	TRBV6-1	TRBD1	TRBJ1-4	TGTGCCAGCAGTGTAGACAGGGGGCTTGAAAAACTGTTTTTT	CASSVDRGLEKLFF
few	TRBV28	.	TRBJ1-2	TGTGCCAGCAGTTTATCGGGGAATTCCTACACCTTC	CASSLSGNSYTF
few	TRBV30	TRBD1	TRBJ1-2	TGTGCCTGGAGACCGGGACAGTCTTATGGCTACACCTTC	CAWRPGQSYGYTF
once	TRBV28	.	TRBJ1-5	TGTGCCAGCAGTTCGTCAGGGCTCCAAACCCAGCATTTT	CASSSSGLQTQHF
.	TRBV19	TRBD2	TRBJ2-5	TGTGCCAGTAGTATCAATAGCGGGAGAAAGGAGACCCAGTACTTC	CASSINSGRKETQYF
.	TRBV29-1	.	TRBJ2-7	TGCAGCGTTCAGTGGGACTCGGGAGTGGACGAGCAGTACTTC	CSVQWDSGVDEQYF
.	TRBV27	.	TRBJ1-4	TGTGCCAGCAGTATAACCGGGGGTGCGGAAAAACTGTTTTTT	CASSITGGAEKLFF
.	TRBV20-1	TRBD1	TRBJ2-7	TGCAGCGGGGGCAGGGGGCCCGAGCAGTACTTC	CSGGRGPEQYF
.	TRBV2	TRBD1	TRBJ2-2	TGTGCCAGCAGGGCGACAGGGGGCGCGGGGGAGCTGTTTTTT	CASRATGGAGELFF
.	TRBV2	TRBD2	TRBJ2-2	TGTGCCAGCAGCGGGCTAGCGGGAAACACCGGGGAGCTGTTTTTT	CASSGLAGNTGELFF
.	TRBV19	.	TRBJ2-6	TGTGCCAGTAGCCTACAGGGCGCTGGGGCCAACGTCCTGACTTTC	CASSLQGAGANVLTF
once	TRBV9	.	TRBJ2-3	TGTGCCAGCAGCGTACATGAGAAGGTTACGCAGTATTTT	CASSVHEKVTQYF
.	TRBV19	TRBD1	TRBJ1-1	TGTGCCAGTAGTCGGACAGGGGACACTGAAGCTTTCTTT	CASSRTGDTEAFF
.	TRBV25-1	TRBD1	TRBJ1-2	TGTGCCAGTTGGACAGGGCTTACCGGCTACACCTTC	CASWTGLTGYTF
.	TRBV13	TRBD1	TRBJ2-5	TGTGCCAGCAGCCTGGCACAGGGGGTAGAGACCCAGTACTTC	CASSLAQGVETQYF
.	TRBV15	TRBD1	TRBJ2-7	TGTGCCACCAGCGCGAACCGGGACAGCGATAACGAGCAGTACTTC	CATSANRDSDNEQYF
.	TRBV15	TRBD2	TRBJ2-2	TGTGCCACCAGCAGAGATGTCGGGCTAGCGGGAGGTACCGGGGAGCTGTTTTTT	CATSRDVGLAGGTGELFF